A selection of T cell receptor beta chains follows, all from one sample in a study of T-cell reconstitution after alpha-beta-depleted transplantation in children. One entry per CDR3 protein results from TCRdb running MiXCR on the PCR reads. The sample carries about 420,000 distinct CDR3 sequences, roughly 17% recorded once. The starting material was PBMCs, mostly from graft donor cells, obtained 360 days after TCRalphabeta/CD19-depleted stem cell transplant. Source of these receptors: a boy in the first two years of life who had a stem cell transplant for Wiskott-Aldrich syndrome, so the T cells may come from the graft donor. Both conserved end residues are part of each CDR3. The order of the fields is D gene, J gene, V gene, clone size, CDR3 protein, CDR3 DNA. A D gene is named only where the DNA matches it firmly. Rows may omit the clone size; those that give it use once, few, many or a size class.

d_gene: -
j_gene: TRBJ2-6
v_gene: TRBV7-2
abundance: -
CDR3aa: CASSLAVAGANVLTF
CDR3nt: TGTGCCAGCAGCTTAGCGGTTGCTGGGGCCAACGTCCTGACTTTC

d_gene: TRBD1
j_gene: TRBJ2-3
v_gene: TRBV6-2/TRBV6-3
abundance: -
CDR3aa: CATDRTGVKDTQYF
CDR3nt: TGTGCCACCGACCGGACAGGGGTTAAAGATACGCAGTATTTT

d_gene: -
j_gene: TRBJ2-7
v_gene: TRBV4-1
abundance: few
CDR3aa: CASSQGTKQYF
CDR3nt: TGCGCCAGCAGCCAAGGGACAAAGCAGTACTTC

d_gene: TRBD1
j_gene: TRBJ2-5
v_gene: TRBV15
abundance: few
CDR3aa: CATSRDKGVGTGGGWKTQYF
CDR3nt: TGTGCCACCAGCAGAGATAAAGGTGTTGGGACAGGAGGAGGATGGAAGACCCAGTACTTC

d_gene: -
j_gene: TRBJ1-1
v_gene: TRBV20-1
abundance: -
CDR3aa: CSARGGWDLYTEAFF
CDR3nt: TGCAGTGCTAGAGGTGGATGGGATCTTTACACTGAAGCTTTCTTT

d_gene: TRBD1
j_gene: TRBJ2-5
v_gene: TRBV5-1
abundance: few
CDR3aa: CASSFTGDRETQYF
CDR3nt: TGCGCCAGCAGCTTTACAGGGGATCGAGAGACCCAGTACTTC

d_gene: -
j_gene: TRBJ2-5
v_gene: TRBV29-1
abundance: many
CDR3aa: CSVRVGSQETQYF
CDR3nt: TGCAGCGTCAGAGTGGGCAGCCAAGAGACCCAGTACTTC

d_gene: TRBD1
j_gene: TRBJ2-1
v_gene: TRBV29-1
abundance: -
CDR3aa: CSVERGQGASYNEQFF
CDR3nt: TGCAGCGTTGAAAGGGGACAGGGGGCTTCCTACAATGAGCAGTTCTTC

d_gene: -
j_gene: TRBJ2-3
v_gene: TRBV28
abundance: -
CDR3aa: CASTTGLGTDTQYF
CDR3nt: TGTGCCAGCACTACAGGGTTAGGCACAGATACGCAGTATTTT

d_gene: -
j_gene: TRBJ2-7
v_gene: TRBV5-1
abundance: -
CDR3aa: CASSFQGTEQYF
CDR3nt: TGCGCCAGCAGCTTTCAGGGAACCGAGCAGTACTTC

d_gene: -
j_gene: TRBJ2-1
v_gene: TRBV7-9
abundance: -
CDR3aa: CASSRDLYPPYNEQFF
CDR3nt: TGTGCCAGCAGCCGGGACTTATACCCCCCGTACAATGAGCAGTTCTTC

d_gene: -
j_gene: TRBJ2-3
v_gene: TRBV9
abundance: -
CDR3aa: CASSVVGSYATDTQYF
CDR3nt: TGTGCCAGCAGCGTAGTAGGGAGCTATGCAACAGATACGCAGTATTTT

d_gene: TRBD2
j_gene: TRBJ2-1
v_gene: TRBV5-1
abundance: few
CDR3aa: CASSNGTSVNEQFF
CDR3nt: TGCGCCAGCAGTAACGGGACTAGCGTAAATGAGCAGTTCTTC

d_gene: -
j_gene: TRBJ1-4
v_gene: TRBV29-1
abundance: -
CDR3aa: CSVVYGRLNEKLFF
CDR3nt: TGCAGCGTTGTTTATGGGCGACTTAATGAAAAACTGTTTTTT

d_gene: -
j_gene: TRBJ2-7
v_gene: TRBV4-3
abundance: many
CDR3aa: CASSQDRGYEQYF
CDR3nt: TGCGCCAGCAGCCAAGACAGGGGTTACGAGCAGTACTTC

d_gene: -
j_gene: TRBJ2-7
v_gene: TRBV21-1
abundance: -
CDR3aa: CASSKSTGPSYEQYF
CDR3nt: TGTGCCAGCAGCAAATCGACAGGCCCTTCCTACGAGCAGTACTTC

d_gene: -
j_gene: TRBJ2-7
v_gene: TRBV7-2
abundance: few
CDR3aa: CASSLVQSYEQYF
CDR3nt: TGTGCCAGCAGCTTAGTACAGAGCTACGAGCAGTACTTC

d_gene: TRBD2
j_gene: TRBJ2-3
v_gene: TRBV10-3
abundance: -
CDR3aa: CAITQAGGNGDTQYF
CDR3nt: TGTGCCATCACCCAGGCGGGGGGTAACGGAGATACGCAGTATTTT

d_gene: -
j_gene: TRBJ1-3
v_gene: TRBV5-1
abundance: -
CDR3aa: CASSLAGTGNSGNTIYF
CDR3nt: TGCGCCAGCAGCTTGGCCGGAACAGGGAACTCTGGAAACACCATATATTTT

d_gene: TRBD1
j_gene: TRBJ2-5
v_gene: TRBV12-3/TRBV12-4
abundance: -
CDR3aa: CASSTRGETQYF
CDR3nt: TGTGCCAGCAGCACCAGGGGGGAGACCCAGTACTTC

d_gene: TRBD2
j_gene: TRBJ2-5
v_gene: TRBV7-2
abundance: -
CDR3aa: CASSYTGTSGKETQYF
CDR3nt: TGTGCCAGCAGCTACACCGGGACTAGCGGAAAAGAGACCCAGTACTTC

d_gene: -
j_gene: TRBJ2-7
v_gene: TRBV6-5
abundance: -
CDR3aa: CASSITGRSSYEQYF
CDR3nt: TGTGCCAGCAGCATTACTGGGAGGAGCTCCTACGAGCAGTACTTC

d_gene: -
j_gene: TRBJ2-1
v_gene: TRBV5-1
abundance: -
CDR3aa: CASSPGFTERDEQFF
CDR3nt: TGCGCCAGCAGTCCAGGGTTCACGGAGCGCGATGAGCAGTTCTTC

d_gene: -
j_gene: TRBJ2-1
v_gene: TRBV27
abundance: few
CDR3aa: CASSITLAGEQFF
CDR3nt: TGTGCCAGCAGTATCACCTTGGCAGGTGAGCAGTTCTTC

d_gene: TRBD1
j_gene: TRBJ2-2
v_gene: TRBV18
abundance: few
CDR3aa: CASSPRKGQGVANTGELFF
CDR3nt: TGTGCCAGCTCACCACGAAAAGGACAGGGTGTCGCGAACACCGGGGAGCTGTTTTTT